These 18 T cell receptor beta chains were all obtained from the same sample, sequenced in a study of cytomegalovirus exposure and HLA in healthy donors. The PCR was carried out with 60 Vbeta primers and 13 Jbeta primers. The table came from immunoSEQ multiplex PCR; TCRdb's copy has only in-frame clones and leaves some out. The sample has 34,000 or so clones. The specimen sequenced was PBMCs. Receptors originate from a middle-aged woman in good health and CMV-seropositive.

The CDR3 coding sequence is TGTGCCATCAGTCGTTCCGGGTCATTAACCGAAAAACTGTTTTTT. This encodes CAISRSGSLTEKLFF. The chain combines TRBV10-3 with TRBJ1-4; no clear D gene. This CDR3 contains 15 residues. Trimming removed 5 bases at V and 8 bases at J, with 18 bases between. Germline-derived CDR1 and CDR2 are ENHRY and SYGVKD.

The V call is TRBV9, the J call TRBJ2-3, with 7 positions matching TRBD1. There are 15 residues in the CDR3. Germline assignment: CDR1 SGDLS and CDR2 YYNGEE. With V trimmed by 2 bases and J by 2 bases, 5 bases remained unmatched. The CDR3 DNA reads TGTGCCAGCAGCGTCCAACAGGGGTTCACAGATACGCAGTATTTT. Its translation is CASSVQQGFTDTQYF.

The V and J genes are TRBV5-1 and TRBJ1-2; D uncertain. CDR3 length equals 13 residues. Germline CDR1 reads SGHRS; CDR2 reads YFSETQ. V gave up 3 bases and J gave up 5 bases, with 11 bases separating them. The CDR3 sequence: CASSYSPLYGYTF. CDR3 nucleotides: TGCGCCAGCAGCTACTCGCCCTTATATGGCTACACCTTC.

The chain links TRBV27 to TRBJ2-1, with D perhaps matching TRBD2 (6 bases). Per germline, CDR1 MNHEY and CDR2 SMNVEV (reference sequence). CDR3 size: 16 residues. Trimming took 5 bases from V and 0 from J, leaving 14 bases between them. The CDR3, as DNA: TGTGCCAGCAGTCCAGATGTACTAGCCTCCTACAATGAGCAGTTCTTC. Protein product: CASSPDVLASYNEQFF.

The J gene is TRBJ2-5, the V gene TRBV5-1, with 9 nucleotides matching TRBD1. Germline V gives CDR1 SGHRS, CDR2 YFSETQ. Unmatched junction bases numbered 11, after V lost 0 bases and J lost 5 bases. This CDR3 region has 17 residues. CDR3 nucleotide sequence: TGCGCCAGCAGCTTGGGGACCACAGGGGGCGCAGGGGAGACCCAGTACTTC. It translates to CASSLGTTGGAGETQYF. Based on the CDR3 plus reference TRBV5-1 and TRBJ2-5, the full variable domain is KAGVTQTPRYLIKTRGQQVTLSCSPISGHRSVSWYQQTPGQGLQFLFEYFSETQRNKGNFPGRFSGRQFSNSRSEMNVSTLELGDSALYLCASSLGTTGGAGETQYFGPGTRLLVL.

The rearrangement joins TRBV11-2 to TRBJ2-5; no reliable D call. With 5 bases removed from V and 0 bases from J, the gap between germline ends came to 7 bases. From germline, CDR1 is SGHAT and CDR2 FQNNGV. This CDR3 region has 13 residues. The CDR3 DNA reads TGTGCCAGCAGCCCTAACTACCAAGAGACCCAGTACTTC. Its protein is CASSPNYQETQYF.

The rearrangement joins TRBV7-9 to TRBJ2-3; tentatively, D is TRBD1 (5 bases). Germline V lookup: CDR1 SEHNR, CDR2 FQNEAQ (reference sequence). The CDR3 consists of 15 residues. V was cut by 0 bases and J by 12 bases, with 19 bases left in between. CDR3 sequence reads: CASSLAQGSGDSQYF. CDR3 in DNA: TGTGCCAGCAGCTTAGCGCAGGGCTCCGGTGATTCTCAGTATTTT.

CDR3 bases: TGTGCCAGCAGTGCTGAGGGCTTGGCTAATGAGCAGTTCTTC. The encoded protein is CASSAEGLANEQFF. The rearrangement uses TRBV6-4 and TRBJ2-1, with D possibly matching TRBD2 (5 bases). The CDR3 runs to 14 residues. Germline V gene data show CDR1 as MRHNA and CDR2 as SNTAGT. The V and J ends lost 4 bases and 7 bases respectively, with 14 bases between them.

The chain is built from TRBV6-6 and TRBJ2-5; 12 nucleotides line up with TRBD1. The CDR3 is 15 amino acids. Germline assignment: CDR1 MNHNY and CDR2 SVGAGI (reference sequence). The trim removed 0 bases at V and 11 bases at J, leaving 7 bases unmatched. CDR3 in DNA: TGTGCCAGCAGTTACTCGGGACAGGGGGCTGGGGAGCAGTACTTC. It specifies CASSYSGQGAGEQYF.

The chain is built from TRBV28 and TRBJ2-6, with a tentative D call TRBD2 (5 bases). V lost 4 bases and J 3 bases, leaving 13 bases between the germline ends. CDR3 length equals 16 residues. The germline gives CDR1 MDHEN, CDR2 SYDVKM. The CDR3 spells CASSSRLKGGANVLTF. Here the CDR3 DNA reads TGTGCCAGCAGTTCCCGACTAAAGGGTGGGGCCAACGTCCTGACTTTC.

The chain carries TRBV9 and TRBJ1-5, with unresolved D. Germline V gene lookup returns CDR1 SGDLS and CDR2 YYNGEE. This CDR3 region has 13 residues. V was cut by 4 bases and J by 3 bases, with 8 bases left in between. As DNA, the CDR3 is TGTGCCAGCAGCCCTTCCTACAATCAGCCCCAGCATTTT. It codes for CASSPSYNQPQHF.

This chain uses TRBV9 with TRBJ2-1; unclear D gene. The CDR3 is made up of 14 amino acids. The germline V gene encodes CDR1 SGDLS and CDR2 YYNGEE. V was trimmed by 3 bases and J by 7 bases, leaving 14 bases between them. The CDR3 region is CASSEESSWNEQFF. The CDR3 DNA reads as TGTGCCAGCAGCGAAGAAAGCTCCTGGAATGAGCAGTTCTTC. The full variable domain, completed using reference TRBV9 and TRBJ2-1, is DSGVTQTPKHLITATGQRVTLRCSPRSGDLSVYWYQQSLDQGLQFLIQYYNGEERAKGNILERFSAQQFPDLHSELNLSSLELGDSALYFCASSEESSWNEQFFGPGTRLTVL.

Its frequency marks this clone as medium-sized (0.01 to 0.1%). The V and J genes are TRBV28 and TRBJ2-1, with 8 bases fitting TRBD1. Germline lookup yields CDR1 MDHEN and CDR2 SYDVKM. V trimming: 6 bases; J trimming: 4 bases; junction bases outside the gene matches: 5. This CDR3 is 14 amino acids long. The DNA of the CDR3 is TGTGCCAGCAGACCCCGGGACAGGTACAATGAGCAGTTCTTC. It translates to CASRPRDRYNEQFF.

The chain is built from TRBV9 and TRBJ2-2, with D maybe TRBD1 (5 bases). The V gene lost 4 bases and the J gene lost 7 bases, with 20 bases spanning the gap. CDR3 length: 16 residues. Germline-derived CDR1 and CDR2 are SGDLS and YYNGEE. The CDR3 is CASSPHIWDTGGELFF. CDR3 sequence (DNA): TGTGCCAGCAGCCCGCATATATGGGATACAGGCGGGGAGCTGTTTTTT.

The genes are TRBV4-1 and TRBJ2-6, with D possibly being TRBD1 or TRBD2 (6 bases each). V gave up 5 bases and J gave up 3 bases, with 11 bases separating them. Germline V gene sequence: CDR1 MGHRA, CDR2 YSYEKL. This CDR3 region has 15 residues. The DNA for the CDR3 is TGCGCCAGCAGCGAAGGGGGAGGTGGGGCCAACGTCCTGACTTTC. Translated, it gives CASSEGGGGANVLTF.

The V call is TRBV6-5, the J call TRBJ2-7; TRBD1 might be the D (6 bases). The CDR3 totals 15 residues. V lost 4 bases, J lost 6 bases, and 19 bases lay in between. CDR1 MNHEY and CDR2 SVGAGI come from the germline V gene. As DNA, the CDR3 is TGTGCCAGCAGTTCCGGGACATGGGGGCCATCCGAGCAGTACTTC. It translates to CASSSGTWGPSEQYF.

This rearrangement joins TRBV4-3 to TRBJ2-1; the D gene is possibly TRBD2 (5 bases). V was shortened by 4 bases and J by 8 bases, with 27 bases between the two germline ends. From germline, CDR1 is LGHNA and CDR2 YSLEER. CDR3 size: 18 residues. CDR3 protein: CASSRDVGLAYTWDEQFF. CDR3 coding DNA: TGCGCCAGCAGCCGAGACGTTGGCCTAGCTTATACCTGGGATGAGCAGTTCTTC.

The chain joins TRBV7-9 to TRBJ1-5; D remains unclear. CDR3 length: 15 residues. Per the germline V gene, CDR1 is SEHNR and CDR2 is FQNEAQ (reference sequence). Trimming pared 3 bases from V and 4 bases from J, leaving 13 bases between. CDR3 in amino acids: CASSLTGIRNQPQHF. The DNA for the CDR3 is TGTGCCAGCAGCTTGACGGGTATTCGAAATCAGCCCCAGCATTTT. Looking up the rest from reference TRBV7-9 and TRBJ1-5 gives the full variable domain: DTGVSQNPRHKITKRGQNVTFRCDPISEHNRLYWYRQTLGQGPEFLTYFQNEAQLEKSRLLSDRFSAERPKGSFSTLEIQRTEQGDSAMYLCASSLTGIRNQPQHFGDGTRLSIL.